The T cell receptor (beta chain) described here comes from a study of Ad26.COV2.S vaccination and SARS-CoV-2 variants. This table comes from immunoSEQ multiplex PCR, and its TCRdb copy is limited to in-frame clones, with some not included. The table records a few hundred thousand clones, more than 75% of them present only once. V gave up 5 bases and J gave up 8 bases; unmatched junction bases: 12. The CDR3 is made up of 14 amino acids. Germline V CDR1 and CDR2: SGHRS, YFSETQ. The treatment denotes: around 19 received Ad26.COV2.S at low or high dose, single or two shots; five or six received placebo; per-sample allocation not given. The investigators took samples on day 63 after the first vaccine or placebo injection.

The source material was peripheral blood, sampled in a trial of Ad26.COV2.S vaccine versus placebo. This sequence was found in a person between 18 and 60 years old who received the Ad26.COV2.S COVID-19 vaccine or a placebo. The V gene is TRBV5-1, the J gene TRBJ1-2; TRBD1 matches at 7 bases. CDR3 DNA: TGCGCCAGCAGGCCCAGGGGGGGCGCGGGAGGCTACACCTTC. This encodes CASRPRGGAGGYTF. The variable domain in full, completed from reference TRBV5-1 and TRBJ1-2, reads KAGVTQTPRYLIKTRGQQVTLSCSPISGHRSVSWYQQTPGQGLQFLFEYFSETQRNKGNFPGRFSGRQFSNSRSEMNVSTLELGDSALYLCASRPRGGAGGYTFGSGTRLTVV.